The rows below give T cell receptor beta chains drawn from one sample of a study of T cell repertoires in cytomegalovirus infection. TCRdb called the reads again in MiXCR, with one record for every CDR3 protein. The sample lists around 260,000 distinct CDR3 sequences; about 25% were seen once. Sequenced: PBMCs. The receptors were sampled from a human donor in good health (CMV status not recorded). Some clones in this sample may be carry-over from other donors' samples. CDR3s include the opening cysteine and the closing phenylalanine or tryptophan. Fields, in order: V gene, D gene, J gene, clone size, CDR3 protein, CDR3 DNA. A D gene is named only where the DNA matches it firmly. Clone size is given for some rows only: seen once, a few or many times, or a class if the clone is expanded.

>TRBV7-2|NA|TRBJ2-2|many
CASSLESTGSNTGELFF
TGTGCCAGCAGCTTAGAATCTACAGGATCGAACACCGGGGAGCTGTTTTTT
>TRBV6-6|NA|TRBJ2-3|many
CASRGATGTDTQYF
TGTGCCAGCAGGGGAGCGACGGGCACAGATACGCAGTATTTT
>TRBV6-4|NA|TRBJ1-1|few
CASSFTIGGEAFF
TGTGCCAGCAGCTTTACTATAGGTGGTGAAGCTTTCTTT
>TRBV5-6|NA|TRBJ1-4|NA
CASSLSWVYEKLFF
TGTGCCAGCAGCTTGTCGTGGGTGTATGAAAAACTGTTTTTT
>TRBV7-2|NA|TRBJ2-3|NA
CASSFFTPSEVGLRPTDTQYF
TGTGCCAGCAGCTTCTTTACCCCGTCGGAAGTCGGGCTGAGGCCCACAGATACGCAGTATTTT
>TRBV7-2|TRBD2|TRBJ2-7|many
CASTPRAGVYEQYF
TGTGCCAGCACCCCCCGAGCGGGAGTGTACGAGCAGTACTTC
>TRBV7-2|TRBD2|TRBJ2-5|many
CASSLVWREGTQYF
TGTGCCAGCAGCTTAGTTTGGCGGGAGGGGACCCAGTACTTC
>TRBV2|NA|TRBJ2-1|NA
CASSERERAEQFF
TGTGCCAGCAGTGAACGGGAAAGGGCTGAGCAGTTCTTC
>TRBV7-3|TRBD1|TRBJ2-7|NA
CASSFDRGGSYEQYF
TGTGCCAGCAGCTTCGACAGGGGTGGCTCCTACGAGCAGTACTTC
>TRBV24-1|NA|TRBJ1-1|NA
CATSDSDGSPGAFF
TGTGCCACCAGTGACTCAGATGGGTCCCCTGGCGCTTTCTTT
>TRBV5-6|NA|TRBJ2-1|NA
CASSTGGLNEQFF
TGTGCCAGCAGCACCGGTGGGCTCAATGAGCAGTTCTTC
>TRBV11-2|TRBD2|TRBJ2-1|few
CASSKAGLAGPYNEQFF
TGTGCCAGCAGCAAGGCAGGACTAGCGGGACCTTACAATGAGCAGTTCTTC
>TRBV6-6|NA|TRBJ1-2|many
CASSFTGLRYGYTF
TGTGCCAGCAGTTTCACGGGACTGCGCTATGGCTACACCTTC
>TRBV5-5|NA|TRBJ2-5|NA
CASSLMLGSETQYF
TGTGCCAGCAGCTTGATGCTGGGGAGCGAGACCCAGTACTTC
>TRBV7-3|NA|TRBJ2-3|many
CASSFTRGDTQYF
TGTGCCAGCAGCTTTACACGAGGGGATACGCAGTATTTT
>TRBV18|TRBD2|TRBJ2-1|NA
CASSPLAGEYNEQFF
TGTGCCAGCTCACCACTAGCGGGGGAGTACAATGAGCAGTTCTTC
>TRBV6-1|NA|TRBJ1-4|many
CASSFRLGDEKLFF
TGTGCCAGCAGTTTCAGGCTGGGGGATGAAAAACTGTTTTTT
>TRBV7-2|NA|TRBJ1-2|many
CASSLEIRGSYGYTF
TGTGCCAGCAGCTTAGAAATAAGGGGTTCCTATGGCTACACCTTC
>TRBV4-3|TRBD2|TRBJ2-3|NA
CASTSGLAEADTQYF
TGCGCCAGCACTTCAGGACTAGCCGAAGCAGATACGCAGTATTTT
>TRBV11-2|TRBD2|TRBJ2-3|few
CASSRLAGVPDTQYF
TGTGCCAGCAGTCGACTAGCGGGAGTTCCCGATACGCAGTATTTT
>TRBV7-2|NA|TRBJ1-6|many
CASSTSGPDNSPLHF
TGTGCCAGCAGCACTTCGGGCCCTGATAATTCACCCCTCCACTTT
>TRBV20-1|NA|TRBJ1-1|few
CSARVNTEAFF
TGCAGTGCTAGAGTGAACACTGAAGCTTTCTTT
>TRBV5-6|NA|TRBJ2-7|few
CASSSTRTYEQYF
TGTGCCAGCAGTTCAACGCGAACCTACGAGCAGTACTTC
>TRBV6-2/TRBV6-3|TRBD2|TRBJ2-4|NA
CASSYSRLAENIQYF
TGTGCCAGCAGTTACAGCCGACTAGCGGAAAACATTCAGTACTTC
>TRBV6-5|NA|TRBJ1-2|many
CASSYSNQAGYTF
TGTGCCAGCAGTTACTCGAACCAGGCGGGCTACACCTTC
>TRBV7-2|NA|TRBJ1-2|many
CASSLDWQNYGYTF
TGTGCCAGCAGCTTAGATTGGCAGAACTATGGCTACACCTTC
>TRBV28|NA|TRBJ1-5|few
CASGGLKQPQHF
TGTGCCAGCGGGGGGTTAAAGCAGCCCCAGCATTTT
>TRBV20-1|TRBD2|TRBJ2-7|many
CSAPRLAVDRGYEQYF
TGCAGTGCTCCGCGACTAGCGGTGGACAGAGGGTACGAGCAGTACTTC
>TRBV30|NA|TRBJ1-2|NA
CAWSESPGWYGYTF
TGTGCCTGGAGTGAATCGCCGGGTTGGTATGGCTACACCTTC
>TRBV7-2|NA|TRBJ2-6|many
CASSQAPGTSGANVLTF
TGTGCCAGCAGCCAGGCCCCGGGTACTTCTGGGGCCAACGTCCTGACTTTC
>TRBV7-6|TRBD2|TRBJ2-3|few
CASSPGTSVADTQYF
TGTGCCAGCAGCCCCGGGACTAGTGTCGCAGATACGCAGTATTTT
>TRBV29-1|NA|TRBJ1-1|NA
CSVVQQMNTEAFF
TGCAGCGTTGTTCAACAAATGAACACTGAAGCTTTCTTT
>TRBV27|NA|TRBJ2-7|NA
CASSLRPDYEQYF
TGTGCCAGCAGTCTTCGACCGGATTACGAGCAGTACTTC
>TRBV6-1|NA|TRBJ1-5|few
CASSEGTPQHF
TGTGCCAGCAGTGAAGGGACCCCCCAGCATTTT
>TRBV30|NA|TRBJ2-7|NA
CAWGRDSTHEQYF
TGTGCCTGGGGCAGGGATTCGACCCACGAGCAGTACTTC
>TRBV6-6|NA|TRBJ2-7|few
CASGGTQGAEQYF
TGTGCCAGCGGCGGGACTCAGGGTGCGGAGCAGTACTTC
>TRBV19|TRBD2|TRBJ2-2|few
CASSTGGGGRTGELFF
TGTGCCAGTAGTACCGGTGGCGGGGGGCGGACCGGGGAGCTGTTTTTT
>TRBV12-3/TRBV12-4|TRBD2|TRBJ2-1|few
CASSSRTSGSSYNEQFF
TGTGCCAGCAGTTCTAGGACTAGCGGGAGTTCCTACAATGAGCAGTTCTTC
>TRBV10-3|NA|TRBJ2-7|few
CAISESSMVYEQYF
TGTGCCATCAGTGAGTCGAGCATGGTCTACGAGCAGTACTTC
>TRBV28|NA|TRBJ2-1|many
CASDTPISGNEQFF
TGTGCCAGCGACACCCCCATAAGTGGCAATGAGCAGTTCTTC
>TRBV25-1|NA|TRBJ1-3|many
CASTAGDTIYF
TGTGCCAGCACCGCAGGGGACACCATATATTTT
>TRBV6-4|NA|TRBJ2-2|NA
CASSVIEAGELFF
TGTGCCAGCAGTGTTATTGAGGCCGGGGAGCTGTTTTTT
>TRBV12-3/TRBV12-4|TRBD1|TRBJ2-1|many
CASSSPGTGGGFTYNEQFF
TGTGCCAGCAGTTCCCCCGGGACAGGGGGCGGATTTACCTACAATGAGCAGTTCTTC
>TRBV2|TRBD1|TRBJ2-3|NA
CASSHSPGQNTDTQYF
TGTGCCAGCAGCCACTCGCCGGGACAGAACACAGATACGCAGTATTTT
>TRBV7-2|NA|TRBJ2-2|many
CASSLVGQTYANTGELFF
TGTGCCAGCAGCTTAGTGGGGCAGACCTACGCGAACACCGGGGAGCTGTTTTTT
>TRBV29-1|TRBD1|TRBJ1-4|NA
CSVGEMGTGVEKLFF
TGCAGCGTTGGGGAGATGGGGACAGGGGTCGAAAAACTGTTTTTT
>TRBV28|NA|TRBJ2-6|few
CASSRGSSGANVLTF
TGTGCCAGCAGCCGTGGGTCTTCTGGGGCCAACGTCCTGACTTTC
>TRBV12-3/TRBV12-4|NA|TRBJ1-3|many
CASSLMGAGGNTIYF
TGTGCCAGCAGTTTAATGGGGGCTGGTGGAAACACCATATATTTT
>TRBV12-3/TRBV12-4|TRBD1|TRBJ2-7|NA
CASSLAGQGKQYF
TGTGCCAGCAGTTTAGCCGGACAGGGCAAGCAGTACTTC
>TRBV2|NA|TRBJ2-2|NA
CASLANLGWTNDGELFF
TGTGCCAGCTTGGCAAACCTGGGTTGGACCAACGACGGGGAGCTGTTTTTT
>TRBV7-2|NA|TRBJ2-5|NA
CASSSRGGFQETQYF
TGTGCCAGCAGCTCAAGAGGGGGGTTTCAGGAGACCCAGTACTTC
>TRBV5-1|NA|TRBJ1-1|few
CASSFYDRLSTEAFF
TGCGCCAGCAGCTTTTACGACAGGCTGAGCACTGAAGCTTTCTTT
>TRBV28|NA|TRBJ2-2|NA
CASSSFDENTGELFF
TGTGCCAGCAGCTCCTTCGATGAGAACACCGGGGAGCTGTTTTTT